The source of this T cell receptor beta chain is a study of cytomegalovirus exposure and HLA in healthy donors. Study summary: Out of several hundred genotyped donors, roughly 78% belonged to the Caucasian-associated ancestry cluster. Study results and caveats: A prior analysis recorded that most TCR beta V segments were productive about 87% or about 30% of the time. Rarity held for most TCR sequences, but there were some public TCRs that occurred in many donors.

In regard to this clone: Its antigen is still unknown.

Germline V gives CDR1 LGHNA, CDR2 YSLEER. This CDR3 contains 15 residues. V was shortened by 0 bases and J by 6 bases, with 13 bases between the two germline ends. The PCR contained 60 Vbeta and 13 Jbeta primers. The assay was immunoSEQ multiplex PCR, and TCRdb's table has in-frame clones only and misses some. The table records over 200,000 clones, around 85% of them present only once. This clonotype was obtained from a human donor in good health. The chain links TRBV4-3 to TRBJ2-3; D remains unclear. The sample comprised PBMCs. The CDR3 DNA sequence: TGCGCCAGCAGCCAAGATTTTCCTAGACGGGATACGCAGTATTTT. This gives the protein CASSQDFPRRDTQYF.